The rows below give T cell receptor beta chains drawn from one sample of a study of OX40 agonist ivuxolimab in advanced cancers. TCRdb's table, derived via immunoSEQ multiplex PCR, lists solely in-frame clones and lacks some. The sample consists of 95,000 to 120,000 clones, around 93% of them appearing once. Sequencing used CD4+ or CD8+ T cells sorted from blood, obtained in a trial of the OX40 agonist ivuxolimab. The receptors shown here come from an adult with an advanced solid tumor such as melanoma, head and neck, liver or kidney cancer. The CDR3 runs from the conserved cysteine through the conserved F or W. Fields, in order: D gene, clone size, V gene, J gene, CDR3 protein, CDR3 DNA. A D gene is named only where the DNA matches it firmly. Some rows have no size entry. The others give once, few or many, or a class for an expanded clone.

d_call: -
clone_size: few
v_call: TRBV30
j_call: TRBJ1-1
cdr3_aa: CAWSVWGGRTEAFF
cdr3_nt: TGTGCCTGGAGTGTTTGGGGTGGTCGGACTGAAGCTTTCTTT

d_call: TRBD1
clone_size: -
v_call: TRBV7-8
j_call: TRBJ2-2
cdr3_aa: CASSPRTGFGELFF
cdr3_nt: TGTGCCAGCAGCCCCCGGACAGGGTTCGGGGAGCTGTTTTTT

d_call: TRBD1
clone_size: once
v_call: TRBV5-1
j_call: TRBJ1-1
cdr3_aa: CASSLGPGQGSNTEAFF
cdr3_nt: TGCGCCAGCAGCTTGGGCCCCGGACAGGGAAGTAACACTGAAGCTTTCTTT

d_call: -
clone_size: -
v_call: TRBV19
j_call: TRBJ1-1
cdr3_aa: CASSRDKNTEAFF
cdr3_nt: TGTGCCAGTAGCCGGGACAAGAACACTGAAGCTTTCTTT

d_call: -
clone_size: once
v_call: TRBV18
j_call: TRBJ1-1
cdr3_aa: CASSPQAGRGTEAFF
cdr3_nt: TGTGCCAGCTCACCACAAGCGGGGCGGGGCACTGAAGCTTTCTTT

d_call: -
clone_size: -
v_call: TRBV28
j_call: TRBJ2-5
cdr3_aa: CATNRGARETQYF
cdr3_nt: TGTGCCACGAACAGAGGGGCTCGGGAGACCCAGTACTTC

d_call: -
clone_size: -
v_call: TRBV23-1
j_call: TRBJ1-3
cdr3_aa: CASSQGGAAGNTIYF
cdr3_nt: TGCGCCAGCAGTCAGGGGGGCGCGGCTGGAAACACCATATATTTT

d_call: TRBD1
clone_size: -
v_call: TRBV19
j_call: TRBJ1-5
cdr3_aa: CASGPGQGEQPQHF
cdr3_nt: TGTGCCAGTGGACCCGGACAGGGTGAACAGCCCCAGCATTTT

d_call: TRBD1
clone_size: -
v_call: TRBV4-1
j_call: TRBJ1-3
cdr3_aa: CASSQRTGSAAGNTIYF
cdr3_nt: TGCGCCAGCAGCCAAAGGACAGGGTCTGCGGCTGGAAACACCATATATTTT

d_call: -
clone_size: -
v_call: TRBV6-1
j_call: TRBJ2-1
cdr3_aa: CASSENDWKYEQFF
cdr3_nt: TGTGCCAGCAGTGAAAACGACTGGAAGTATGAGCAGTTCTTC

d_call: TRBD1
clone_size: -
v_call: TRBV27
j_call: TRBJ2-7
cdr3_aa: CASSRRRLLTGGQTYEQYF
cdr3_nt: TGTGCCAGCAGTCGCCGTCGTTTGCTGACAGGGGGCCAAACCTACGAGCAGTACTTC

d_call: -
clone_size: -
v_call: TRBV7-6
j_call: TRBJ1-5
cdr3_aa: CASSLEGRGIWPQHF
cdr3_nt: TGTGCCAGCAGCTTAGAAGGACGGGGCATATGGCCCCAGCATTTT

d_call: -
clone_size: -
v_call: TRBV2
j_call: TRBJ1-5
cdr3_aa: CASRAINRDEQPQHF
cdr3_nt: TGTGCCAGCAGGGCCATAAACAGGGACGAACAGCCCCAGCATTTT

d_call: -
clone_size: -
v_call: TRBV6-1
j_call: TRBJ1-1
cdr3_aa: CASSEGMNTEAFF
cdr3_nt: TGTGCCAGCAGCGAGGGAATGAACACTGAAGCTTTCTTT

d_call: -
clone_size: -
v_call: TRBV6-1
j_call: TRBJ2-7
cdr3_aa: CASRVTGTGSYEQYF
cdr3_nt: TGTGCCAGCAGGGTAACCGGCACAGGGTCCTACGAGCAGTACTTC

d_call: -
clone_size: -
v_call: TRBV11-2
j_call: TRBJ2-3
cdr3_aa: CASSFAQPTDTQYF
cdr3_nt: TGTGCCAGCAGCTTTGCACAGCCCACAGATACGCAGTATTTT

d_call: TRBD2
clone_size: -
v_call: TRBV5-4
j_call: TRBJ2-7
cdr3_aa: CASSWGLAGGPRLYEQYF
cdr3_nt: TGTGCCAGCAGCTGGGGACTAGCGGGGGGGCCCCGACTCTACGAGCAGTACTTC

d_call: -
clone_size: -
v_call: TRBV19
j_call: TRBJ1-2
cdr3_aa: CASSNHGRSYGYTF
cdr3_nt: TGTGCCAGTAGTAATCACGGGCGATCCTATGGCTACACCTTC

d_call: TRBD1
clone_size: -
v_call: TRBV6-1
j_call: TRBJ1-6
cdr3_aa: CASSGRQGESPLHF
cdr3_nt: TGTGCCAGCAGTGGCCGACAGGGTGAATCACCCCTCCACTTT